One TCR beta chain is described in this entry. What it binds is not known. These data originate in a study of T cell responses to AZD1222 COVID-19 vaccine. Study-level results: The study found vaccine-associated CD4 TCRs spanning spike, dominant at 160-218 and 743-854. Sampling captured repertoires only after the peak T cell response.

Produced via immunoSEQ multiplex PCR; TCRdb's table is partial and in-frame only. The table records around 160,000 clones, 90% to 95% of them present only once. The sample in question was peripheral blood, obtained 28 days after the second AZD1222 dose. The sequence came from an adult who received the AZD1222 COVID-19 vaccine.

The CDR3 reads CASSLTQTGINEKLFF. The CDR3 nucleotides read TGTGCCAGCAGCTTAACCCAGACAGGGATTAATGAAAAACTGTTTTTT. The chain links TRBV7-2 to TRBJ1-4; 7 nucleotides line up with TRBD1. The germline CDR1 and CDR2 sequences are SGHTA and FQGNSA. V dropped 2 bases and J dropped 4; count of bases not matched to a gene: 7. There are 16 residues in the CDR3.